Below are 3 T cell receptor beta chains sequenced from a single sample in a study of PD-1 blockade in classical Hodgkin lymphoma. The repertoire was sequenced with immunoSEQ multiplex PCR; TCRdb's copy has only in-frame clones and lacks some. The repertoire holds fewer than 35,000 clones, with approximately 90% as singletons. Time point: newly diagnosed, previously untreated cHL patient sample. The sample consisted of peripheral blood mononuclear cells (PBMCs). The source is a human donor with classical Hodgkin lymphoma.

Regarding this clone: The identical CDR3 is also encoded by other nucleotide sequences in the sample. The genes are TRBV5-1 and TRBJ2-3; D is possibly TRBD1 (6 bases). Germline assignment: CDR1 SGHRS and CDR2 YFSETQ. V lost 0 bases to trimming and J lost 5 bases, with 13 bases between them. The CDR3 spans 15 residues. CDR3 amino acids: CASSLAGLGGDTQYF. The CDR3 coding sequence is TGCGCCAGCAGCTTGGCCGGCCTAGGGGGAGATACGCAGTATTTT.

The chain carries TRBV13 and TRBJ1-1, with D unclear. Trimming removed 1 base at V and 2 bases at J, with 5 bases between. The CDR3 covers 13 residues. Germline lookup yields CDR1 PRHDT and CDR2 FYEKMQ (reference sequence). As DNA, the CDR3 is TGTGCCAGCAGCTTAGTTCCAAACACTGAAGCTTTCTTT. It yields the protein CASSLVPNTEAFF.

The chain combines TRBV7-2 with TRBJ2-1; D gene uncertain. V lost 5 bases and J 5 bases, leaving 13 bases between the germline ends. The CDR3 has 14 amino acids. The germline gives CDR1 SGHTA, CDR2 FQGNSA. As DNA, the CDR3 is TGTGCCAGCAGCCCGGCCCCTAGTCACAATGAGCAGTTCTTC. Translation gives CASSPAPSHNEQFF.